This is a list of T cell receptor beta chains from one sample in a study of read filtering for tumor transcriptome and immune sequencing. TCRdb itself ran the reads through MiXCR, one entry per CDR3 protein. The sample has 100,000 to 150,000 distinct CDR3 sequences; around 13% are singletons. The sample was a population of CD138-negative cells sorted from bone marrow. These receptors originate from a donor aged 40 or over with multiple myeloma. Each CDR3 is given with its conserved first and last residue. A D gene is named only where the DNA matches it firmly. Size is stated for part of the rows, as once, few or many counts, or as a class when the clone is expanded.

TGCAGCGTTGAAGCTCAGGGCACCATTCAGTACTTC	CSVEAQGTIQYF	TRBV29-1	many	TRBJ2-4	NA
TGCAGCGTGGGACTAGCGGGAGAGCCGTATTTT	CSVGLAGEPYF	TRBV29-1	NA	TRBJ2-3	TRBD2
TGTGCCAGCAGCTTTTACGGACAGTATGGCTACACCTTC	CASSFYGQYGYTF	TRBV5-6	many	TRBJ1-2	NA
TGTGCCAGCAGCTTAGATCACAGCCGTGAAGCTTTCTTT	CASSLDHSREAFF	TRBV7-2	few	TRBJ1-1	NA
TGTGCCAGCAGCCAAGGGGCGGGAGTAGGCAATGAGCAGTTCTTC	CASSQGAGVGNEQFF	TRBV3-1	many	TRBJ2-1	TRBD2
TGTGCCTGGAGTGTACTCAGAGAGCAGTTCTTC	CAWSVLREQFF	TRBV30	many	TRBJ2-1	NA
TGCAGTGCTAGTGGGTTAAAAGGGCCTCAGCCCCAGCATTTT	CSASGLKGPQPQHF	TRBV20-1	many	TRBJ1-5	NA
TGTGCCAGCAGTTACTTGGACACCGGGGAGCTGTTTTTT	CASSYLDTGELFF	TRBV6-5	many	TRBJ2-2	NA
TGTGCCAGCAGTTCCCGGACTAGCGGCTACGAGCAGTACTTC	CASSSRTSGYEQYF	TRBV12-3/TRBV12-4	many	TRBJ2-7	TRBD2
TGCAGTGTGGGCGGGGGTCAAGAGACCCAGTACTTC	CSVGGGQETQYF	TRBV20-1	many	TRBJ2-5	TRBD2
TGTGCCAGCCAAATAGCGGGGGTATACGGTGAGCAGTTCTTC	CASQIAGVYGEQFF	TRBV7-8	few	TRBJ2-1	TRBD2
TGTGCCAGCAGTTTATCCAGGGGGCAGCGACAGCCCCAGCATTTT	CASSLSRGQRQPQHF	TRBV28	many	TRBJ1-5	TRBD1
TGTGCCAGCAGCGATCGGACAGCCACGGAGACCCAGTACTTC	CASSDRTATETQYF	TRBV2	NA	TRBJ2-5	NA
TGTGCCAGCAGTTTGGGACTAGCGGTAAACACCGGGGAGCTGTTTTTT	CASSLGLAVNTGELFF	TRBV27	many	TRBJ2-2	TRBD2
TGTGCCAGCAGCCCGGCACGGGCCCCCCGGAGGGCCGGGGAGCTGTTTTTT	CASSPARAPRRAGELFF	TRBV5-6	many	TRBJ2-2	NA
TGTGCCAGCAGCCAATCGACCGCCACTTACACAGATACGCAGTATTTT	CASSQSTATYTDTQYF	TRBV3-1	NA	TRBJ2-3	NA
TGTGCCAGCGAGAGACAGGGTGCCGGGGAGCTGTTTTTT	CASERQGAGELFF	TRBV12-3/TRBV12-4	many	TRBJ2-2	TRBD1
TGCGCCAGCACGTACCGGACTAGCGGGAGAACGGGCGGGGAGCTGTTTTTT	CASTYRTSGRTGGELFF	TRBV5-1	many	TRBJ2-2	TRBD2
TGTGCTAGCAGCCCGGGGATGGGGGGTGGCGATACGCAGTATTTT	CASSPGMGGGDTQYF	TRBV7-7	NA	TRBJ2-3	NA
TGTGCCAGCAGCTCTGACGGAGGGGAGCAGTACTTC	CASSSDGGEQYF	TRBV5-5	many	TRBJ2-7	NA
TGCGCCAGCAGCTTGACAACCGGTTACACCGGGGAGCTGTTTTTT	CASSLTTGYTGELFF	TRBV5-1	many	TRBJ2-2	NA
TGTGCCAGCAGCCCGGACAGTCAAGAGACCCAGTACTTC	CASSPDSQETQYF	TRBV7-6	many	TRBJ2-5	NA
TGTGCCAGCAGCCCGGAAGGGGAGCAAGAGACCCAGTACTTC	CASSPEGEQETQYF	TRBV5-4	many	TRBJ2-5	NA
TGTGCCAGCACCCTCTACAACGCGAACACCGGGGAGCTGTTTTTT	CASTLYNANTGELFF	TRBV7-9	many	TRBJ2-2	NA
TGCAGTAGGGCACACGTCCGAGGAGAGACCCAGTACTTC	CSRAHVRGETQYF	TRBV20-1	many	TRBJ2-5	NA
TGCGCCAGCAGCTCCTCTAACCACCTTACTGAAGCTTTCTTT	CASSSSNHLTEAFF	TRBV5-1	many	TRBJ1-1	NA
TGTGCCTGGAGTGTTATCACCGGGGAGCTGTTTTTT	CAWSVITGELFF	TRBV30	many	TRBJ2-2	NA
TGTGCCAGCAGCCGCCCAGGCGACACTGAAGCTTTCTTT	CASSRPGDTEAFF	TRBV6-5	many	TRBJ1-1	NA
TGTGCCAGCAGCCAAGCGGATGGGGGCGGCACTGAAGCTTTCTTT	CASSQADGGGTEAFF	TRBV4-2	NA	TRBJ1-1	NA
TGTGCCAGCAGCTTAGACTCTGGGCGGGCTAGCGGGGGCACAGATACGCAGTATTTT	CASSLDSGRASGGTDTQYF	TRBV7-6	many	TRBJ2-3	TRBD2
TGCGCCAGCAGCCAAGATGGGGTCGTAGGTAATCAGCCCCAGCATTTT	CASSQDGVVGNQPQHF	TRBV4-1	many	TRBJ1-5	NA
TGTGCCAGCAGCTTTAGGACTAGCGGCACAGATACGCAGTATTTT	CASSFRTSGTDTQYF	TRBV5-6	many	TRBJ2-3	TRBD2
TGTGCCACCAGTGATAGTTACGGGGAGCTGTTTTTT	CATSDSYGELFF	TRBV24-1	few	TRBJ2-2	NA
TGCAGCGGTGTAACTAGCGGGAGTGGGGGTGAGCAGTTCTTC	CSGVTSGSGGEQFF	TRBV29-1	many	TRBJ2-1	TRBD2
TGTGCCAGCACCCTAGACAGGGTTGACACTGAAGCTTTCTTT	CASTLDRVDTEAFF	TRBV6-1	many	TRBJ1-1	TRBD1
TGTGCCAGCAGCTGGAATTCGAGGGGTAGCGAGCAGTACTTC	CASSWNSRGSEQYF	TRBV5-4	many	TRBJ2-7	NA
TGCGCCAGCAGCTTGCTCAGATACACCGGGGAGCTGTTTTTT	CASSLLRYTGELFF	TRBV5-1	many	TRBJ2-2	NA
TGTGCCAGTAAGGGACTAGCGGGAGGCAGAGATACGCAGTATTTT	CASKGLAGGRDTQYF	TRBV19	NA	TRBJ2-3	TRBD2
TGTGCCAGCAGCTTACCTACCACGAACACCGGGGAGCTGTTTTTT	CASSLPTTNTGELFF	TRBV5-4	many	TRBJ2-2	NA
TGTGCCACCAGTGACTCCGGGACAGCGCTCACCGGGGAGCTGTTTTTT	CATSDSGTALTGELFF	TRBV24-1	many	TRBJ2-2	TRBD1
TGCAGTGCCCCCGCCGTCTCTGGGGCCAACGTCCTGACTTTC	CSAPAVSGANVLTF	TRBV20-1	many	TRBJ2-6	NA
TGCGCCAGCAGCCGAGACAGGGAAGGCTATGGCTACACCTTC	CASSRDREGYGYTF	TRBV4-1	many	TRBJ1-2	TRBD1
TGTGCCATCAGTGACCAGGCCCGGGACAGCTCCTACGAGCAGTACTTC	CAISDQARDSSYEQYF	TRBV10-3	many	TRBJ2-7	TRBD1
TGTGCCAGCAGAGCTTCTCAGGTTCAGGAGACCCAGTACTTC	CASRASQVQETQYF	TRBV12-3/TRBV12-4	few	TRBJ2-5	NA
TGTGCCAGCAGCCCAATGGACAGGGTGTTCCGATATAGCAATCAGCCCCAGCATTTT	CASSPMDRVFRYSNQPQHF	TRBV6-2/TRBV6-3	many	TRBJ1-5	TRBD1
TGCAGCGTTGGGTGGACAGGGAAGTACAATGAGCAGTTCTTC	CSVGWTGKYNEQFF	TRBV29-1	many	TRBJ2-1	TRBD1
TGTGCCAGCAGCCTTCAACCGGGAGGTCCCTACGAGCAGTACTTC	CASSLQPGGPYEQYF	TRBV7-3	many	TRBJ2-7	TRBD2
TGTGCCAGTAGCACGCCGGGACTTAATGAAAAACTGTTTTTT	CASSTPGLNEKLFF	TRBV19	many	TRBJ1-4	NA
TGTGCCAGCAGTTCCCAGGGACAGTCCCAAGAGACCCAGTACTTC	CASSSQGQSQETQYF	TRBV11-2	many	TRBJ2-5	TRBD1
TGTGCCAGTAGTCCTGAACCCCGGGACCATACCTACAATGAGCAGTTCTTC	CASSPEPRDHTYNEQFF	TRBV19	many	TRBJ2-1	NA
TGTGCCAGCAGCCAAGATCCGAGCAATCAGCCCCAGCATTTT	CASSQDPSNQPQHF	TRBV3-1	many	TRBJ1-5	NA
TGTGCCAGCGGTAAAACAGGGTTGCGGGAGACCCAGTACTTC	CASGKTGLRETQYF	TRBV5-6	few	TRBJ2-5	NA
TGTGCCAGCAGAGAGCGGGGGGCCCCCACAGATACGCAGTATTTT	CASRERGAPTDTQYF	TRBV6-5	many	TRBJ2-3	TRBD2
TGTGCCAGTAGTATAGAGGGCGCCGGGCAGCCCCAGCATTTT	CASSIEGAGQPQHF	TRBV19	many	TRBJ1-5	NA
TGCGCCAGCAGGCTAAACCGGGACACGGTCTACGAGCAGTACTTC	CASRLNRDTVYEQYF	TRBV5-1	many	TRBJ2-7	NA
TGTGCCAGCCGGCCCCCGAACACCGGGGAGCTGTTTTTT	CASRPPNTGELFF	TRBV3-1	many	TRBJ2-2	NA
TGTGCCAGCAGTTTGGACAGAGAATACGAGCAGTACTTC	CASSLDREYEQYF	TRBV6-1	many	TRBJ2-7	NA